These T cell receptor beta chains were read from a single sample in a study of blood T cell repertoires in COVID-19. This table comes from immunoSEQ multiplex PCR, and its TCRdb copy is limited to in-frame clones, with some not included. The profile shows about 150,000 clones, roughly 88% of them singletons. Source material: peripheral blood. All receptors come from a man in his fifties or sixties with COVID-19, enrolled during active disease. The CDR3 runs from the conserved cysteine through the conserved F or W. Each record gives: CDR3 length, D gene, V gene, J gene, clone size, CDR3 protein, CDR3 DNA. A D gene is named only where the DNA matches it firmly. Only part of the rows carry a size: once, few, many, or a class if the clone is expanded.

13	TRBD1	TRBV7-3	TRBJ2-1	NA	CASSVEGANEQFF	TGTGCCAGCAGCGTTGAGGGGGCCAATGAGCAGTTCTTC
16	TRBD2	TRBV7-3	TRBJ2-1	NA	CASSARTSGKYNEQFF	TGTGCCAGCAGCGCCCGGACTAGCGGAAAATACAATGAGCAGTTCTTC
13	TRBD1	TRBV19	TRBJ1-2	NA	CASSLGTGLGYTF	TGTGCCAGTAGTCTCGGGACAGGGCTAGGCTACACCTTC
10	NA	TRBV28	TRBJ1-2	NA	CASSSLGYTF	TGTGCCAGCAGTTCCCTCGGCTACACCTTC
18	NA	TRBV30	TRBJ2-2	NA	CAWSIRADRTDLTGELFF	TGTGCCTGGAGCATAAGGGCGGACCGGACAGACCTCACCGGGGAGCTGTTTTTT
18	NA	TRBV6-1	TRBJ1-6	NA	CASSEEDMGSSYNSPLHF	TGTGCCAGCAGTGAAGAGGATATGGGGAGCTCCTATAATTCACCCCTCCACTTT
15	NA	TRBV7-9	TRBJ1-1	NA	CASSLGANVRPEAFF	TGTGCCAGCAGCTTAGGGGCCAACGTAAGACCTGAAGCTTTCTTT
12	NA	TRBV7-9	TRBJ2-1	NA	CASRLASDEQFF	TGTGCCAGCAGGCTAGCGTCGGATGAGCAGTTCTTC
14	TRBD1	TRBV19	TRBJ1-1	NA	CASSTTGWNTEAFF	TGTGCCAGTAGTACGACAGGGTGGAACACTGAAGCTTTCTTT
13	NA	TRBV12-3/TRBV12-4	TRBJ1-2	NA	CASSRFRSEGYTF	TGTGCCAGCAGTAGGTTTCGCTCGGAGGGCTACACCTTC
14	NA	TRBV9	TRBJ1-2	NA	CASSVEQGVGGYTF	TGTGCCAGCAGCGTAGAGCAGGGTGTTGGTGGCTACACCTTC
17	TRBD1	TRBV28	TRBJ2-6	NA	CATMGRQGDSGANVLTF	TGTGCCACTATGGGGCGACAGGGGGACTCTGGGGCCAACGTCCTGACTTTC
16	TRBD1	TRBV19	TRBJ1-1	NA	CASSKRQGFRDTEAFF	TGTGCCAGTAGTAAGCGACAGGGATTCAGGGACACTGAAGCTTTCTTT
15	TRBD2	TRBV5-8	TRBJ2-3	NA	CASSSSGREADTQYF	TGTGCCAGCAGCTCTAGCGGGAGAGAGGCAGATACGCAGTATTTT
17	TRBD1	TRBV4-3	TRBJ2-5	NA	CASSRSGDREGQETQYF	TGCGCCAGCAGCAGGTCGGGGGACAGGGAAGGTCAAGAGACCCAGTACTTC
14	NA	TRBV4-1	TRBJ2-7	NA	CASSQASTGYEQYF	TGCGCCAGCAGCCAAGCTTCCACGGGTTACGAGCAGTACTTC
15	TRBD2	TRBV7-6	TRBJ2-1	NA	CASSSSSGANNEQFF	TGTGCCAGCAGCTCCTCGAGCGGGGCGAACAATGAGCAGTTCTTC
19	TRBD2	TRBV4-2	TRBJ2-1	few	CASSRELAGGPRGYNEQFF	TGTGCCAGCAGCCGAGAACTAGCGGGAGGGCCTAGGGGGTACAATGAGCAGTTCTTC
12	NA	TRBV12-3/TRBV12-4	TRBJ1-2	NA	CATTKEGFGYTF	TGTGCCACCACCAAAGAGGGTTTTGGCTACACCTTC
15	NA	TRBV11-2	TRBJ2-3	NA	CASSLLGGGTDTQYF	TGTGCCAGCAGCTTATTAGGGGGGGGGACAGATACGCAGTATTTT
16	NA	TRBV7-3	TRBJ1-6	NA	CASSSRGGGLYSPLHF	TGTGCCAGCAGCTCACGGGGGGGAGGCCTATATTCACCCCTCCACTTT
14	NA	TRBV18	TRBJ1-1	NA	CASSVQSLSTEAFF	TGTGCCAGCTCCGTACAGTCCCTATCGACTGAAGCTTTCTTT
17	TRBD1	TRBV7-2	TRBJ1-2	NA	CASIETGTGGGNYGYTF	TGTGCCAGCATCGAAACCGGGACAGGGGGCGGCAACTATGGCTACACCTTC
15	TRBD1	TRBV4-3	TRBJ1-2	NA	CASSQEGTGPYGYTF	TGCGCCAGCAGCCAAGAGGGGACAGGGCCCTATGGCTACACCTTC
14	TRBD2	TRBV7-2	TRBJ2-7	NA	CASSDTSGSYEQYF	TGTGCCAGCAGCGACACTAGCGGGAGCTACGAGCAGTACTTC
15	TRBD1	TRBV7-8	TRBJ1-1	NA	CASSRGQGGNTEAFF	TGTGCCAGCAGCCGCGGACAGGGGGGGAACACTGAAGCTTTCTTT
14	NA	TRBV25-1	TRBJ1-1	NA	CASKRAGMNTEAFF	TGTGCCAGCAAGCGGGCAGGGATGAACACTGAAGCTTTCTTT
15	NA	TRBV6-6	TRBJ2-5	NA	CASSYSSLDVETQYF	TGTGCCAGCAGTTACTCGAGTCTAGACGTCGAGACCCAGTACTTC
12	NA	TRBV19	TRBJ1-2	NA	CASSPSGVGYTF	TGTGCCAGTAGTCCATCGGGGGTTGGCTACACCTTC
15	NA	TRBV18	TRBJ1-5	NA	CASSPGGGSNQPQHF	TGTGCCAGCTCACCCGGGGGTGGGAGCAATCAGCCCCAGCATTTT
15	TRBD1	TRBV7-2	TRBJ2-7	once	CASSLGTGNRGEQYF	TGTGCCAGCAGCTTAGGGACAGGGAATAGGGGCGAGCAGTACTTC
17	NA	TRBV9	TRBJ1-3	NA	CASSAVVNRPSGNTIYF	TGTGCCAGCAGCGCAGTCGTCAACAGGCCTTCTGGAAACACCATATATTTT
15	NA	TRBV7-8	TRBJ1-1	NA	CASSTPRGGVGEAFF	TGTGCCAGCAGCACCCCTCGGGGGGGGGTAGGTGAAGCTTTCTTT
15	TRBD1	TRBV24-1	TRBJ1-2	NA	CATSDSPQGAYGYTF	TGTGCCACCAGTGATTCTCCTCAGGGGGCCTATGGCTACACCTTC
14	NA	TRBV2	TRBJ2-5	NA	CATSIRQTRETQYF	TGTGCCACCTCGATCAGACAGACTAGAGAGACCCAGTACTTC
13	NA	TRBV6-2/TRBV6-3	TRBJ2-1	NA	CASSLLVLDEQFF	TGTGCCAGCAGTCTCCTAGTTCTGGATGAGCAGTTCTTC
14	NA	TRBV19	TRBJ2-7	NA	CASSIEGGAYEQYF	TGTGCCAGTAGTATAGAGGGTGGAGCCTACGAGCAGTACTTC
13	NA	TRBV12-3/TRBV12-4	TRBJ2-1	NA	CASSYSNYNEQFF	TGTGCCAGCAGCTACTCGAACTACAATGAGCAGTTCTTC
15	NA	TRBV5-5	TRBJ1-3	few	CASSLGPSGGNTIYF	TGTGCCAGCAGCTTGGGCCCCTCGGGTGGAAACACCATATATTTT
13	NA	TRBV11-3	TRBJ1-2	NA	CASSLDRVYGYTF	TGTGCCAGCAGCTTAGATCGGGTCTATGGCTACACCTTC
13	TRBD1	TRBV6-6	TRBJ2-7	NA	CAGGTGSSYEQYF	TGTGCCGGGGGGACAGGGAGCTCCTACGAGCAGTACTTC
16	NA	TRBV5-1	TRBJ2-5	NA	CASSLEGGAGKETQYF	TGCGCCAGCAGCTTGGAAGGGGGGGCTGGTAAAGAGACCCAGTACTTC
15	TRBD1	TRBV15	TRBJ1-1	NA	CATSRGGTGYAEAFF	TGTGCCACCAGCAGGGGGGGGACAGGGTACGCTGAAGCTTTCTTT
14	TRBD2	TRBV18	TRBJ2-7	NA	CASSQGSGSGEQYF	TGTGCCAGCTCACAGGGTAGCGGGAGTGGGGAGCAGTACTTC
16	TRBD1	TRBV7-2	TRBJ1-5	once	CASSLADTGVNQPQHF	TGTGCCAGCAGCTTAGCGGACACAGGGGTAAATCAGCCCCAGCATTTT
15	TRBD2	TRBV19	TRBJ2-3	NA	CASRKLAGGTDTQYF	TGTGCCAGTAGAAAACTAGCGGGGGGCACAGATACGCAGTATTTT
13	NA	TRBV9	TRBJ1-2	NA	CASSVGLNYGYTF	TGTGCCAGCAGCGTAGGGCTGAACTATGGCTACACCTTC
13	NA	TRBV6-2/TRBV6-3	TRBJ2-7	NA	CASSQDSRREQYF	TGTGCCAGCAGTCAGGACAGTCGACGAGAGCAGTACTTC
15	NA	TRBV7-2	TRBJ1-2	NA	CASSLAHSIIYGYTF	TGTGCCAGCAGCCTAGCCCACAGTATAATATATGGCTACACCTTC